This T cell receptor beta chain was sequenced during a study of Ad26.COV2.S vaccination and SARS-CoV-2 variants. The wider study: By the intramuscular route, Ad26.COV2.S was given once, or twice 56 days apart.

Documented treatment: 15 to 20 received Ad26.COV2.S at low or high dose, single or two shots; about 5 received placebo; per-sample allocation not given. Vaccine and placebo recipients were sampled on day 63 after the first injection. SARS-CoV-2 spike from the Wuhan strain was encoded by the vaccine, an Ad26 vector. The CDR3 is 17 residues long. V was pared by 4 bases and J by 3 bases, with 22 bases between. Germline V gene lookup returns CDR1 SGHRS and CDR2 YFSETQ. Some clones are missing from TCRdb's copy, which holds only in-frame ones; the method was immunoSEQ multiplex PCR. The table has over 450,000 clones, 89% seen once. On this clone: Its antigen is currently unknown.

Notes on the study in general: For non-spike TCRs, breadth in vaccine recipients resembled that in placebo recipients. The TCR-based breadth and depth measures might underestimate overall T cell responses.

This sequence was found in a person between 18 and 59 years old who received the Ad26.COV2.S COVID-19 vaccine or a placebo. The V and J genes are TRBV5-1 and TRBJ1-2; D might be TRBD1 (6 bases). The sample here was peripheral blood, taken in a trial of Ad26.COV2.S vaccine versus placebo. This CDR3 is CASSAMGLQGTYYGYTF. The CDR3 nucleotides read TGCGCCAGCAGCGCAATGGGGCTACAGGGAACCTACTATGGCTACACCTTC.